Listed here are 24 T cell receptor beta chains from one sample, sequenced in a study of graft-versus-host responses after intestinal transplantation. Some clones are missing from TCRdb's copy, which holds only in-frame ones; the method was immunoSEQ multiplex PCR. The sample contains about 110,000 clones, 93% of which appear only once. For these TCRs, the target antigens are not known. This material consisted of unstimulated CD8+ T cells sorted from spleen or lymph node cells, taken before intestinal transplant. These TCRs come from a human donor who received an intestinal transplant.

J is TRBJ2-1 and V is TRBV9; a weak D match, TRBD2 (5 bases). V was pared by 0 bases and J by 8 bases, with 6 bases between. Germline V CDR1 and CDR2: SGDLS, YYNGEE. CDR3 length equals 12 residues. The CDR3 protein is CASSVVGDEQFF. The CDR3 DNA follows: TGTGCCAGCAGCGTAGTGGGAGATGAGCAGTTCTTC.

The gene calls are TRBV5-6 and TRBJ2-7, with D possibly being TRBD2 (7 bases). Trimming stripped 2 bases from V and 6 bases from J, with 24 bases between. The CDR3 extends over 17 amino acids. Germline V gene lookup returns CDR1 SGHDT and CDR2 YYEEEE. The CDR3 region is CASSFPPGGGSIAEQYF. The CDR3 DNA sequence: TGTGCCAGCAGCTTTCCACCGGGGGGCGGGAGTATCGCCGAGCAGTACTTC. Full variable domain (outside the CDR3, taken from reference TRBV5-6 and TRBJ2-7): DAGVTQSPTHLIKTRGQQVTLRCSPKSGHDTVSWYQQALGQGPQFIFQYYEEEERQRGNFPDRFSGHQFPNYSSELNVNALLLGDSALYLCASSFPPGGGSIAEQYFGPGTRLTVT.

The rearrangement links TRBV15 to TRBJ1-3; 9 nucleotides line up with TRBD1. Trimming cost V 0 bases and J 1 base; bases outside gene matches: 4. CDR1 and CDR2 from the germline V gene are LNHNV and YYDKDF (reference sequence). The CDR3 totals 17 residues. This chain's CDR3 is CATSRDAQGASGNTIYF. CDR3 nucleotide sequence: TGTGCCACCAGCAGAGACGCACAGGGGGCATCTGGAAACACCATATATTTT. The whole variable domain, remainder taken from reference TRBV15 and TRBJ1-3, is DAMVIQNPRYQVTQFGKPVTLSCSQTLNHNVMYWYQQKSSQAPKLLFHYYDKDFNNEADTPDNFQSRRPNTSFCFLDIRSPGLGDTAMYLCATSRDAQGASGNTIYFGEGSWLTVV.

This chain joins TRBV15 and TRBJ2-7, with D uncertain. Trimming cost V 0 bases and J 6 bases, with 9 bases left between them. The CDR3 is 13 residues long. Germline V gene lookup returns CDR1 LNHNV and CDR2 YYDKDF (reference sequence). The CDR3 DNA reads TGTGCCACCAGCAGAGATCAGCGACGCGAGCAGTACTTC. Translation: CATSRDQRREQYF.

This chain links TRBV29-1 with TRBJ2-6; D is uncertain. Germline lookup yields CDR1 SQVTM and CDR2 ANQGSEA. Trimming shortened V by 5 bases and J by 1 base, and 3 bases separated the two germline ends. The CDR3 consists of 12 residues. The CDR3 sequence is CSVWSGANVLTF. Written as DNA, the CDR3 is TGCAGCGTTTGGTCTGGGGCCAACGTCCTGACTTTC.

On this clone itself: Other DNA sequences in this specimen translate into the identical CDR3. The chain joins TRBV6-5 to TRBJ2-7, with TRBD1 as a possible D gene (5 bases). Germline CDR1 reads MNHEY; CDR2 reads SVGAGI. There are 14 residues in the CDR3. Trimming pared 2 bases from V and 1 base from J, leaving 9 bases between. CDR3 residues: CASSYGQGSYEQYF. The CDR3 bases are TGTGCCAGCAGTTACGGGCAGGGATCCTACGAGCAGTACTTC.

The chain has TRBV27 and TRBJ2-7, with 7 bases that match TRBD2. Germline V lookup: CDR1 MNHEY, CDR2 SMNVEV (reference sequence). V shed 6 bases, J shed 3 bases, and the junction held 5 bases outside the gene matches. The CDR3 extends over 13 amino acids. CDR3 sequence: CASSPGLGYEQYF. CDR3 nucleotides: TGTGCCAGCAGCCCCGGACTAGGCTACGAGCAGTACTTC.

The V call is TRBV5-1, the J call TRBJ2-7; 9 bases align to TRBD1. The CDR3 covers 15 residues. V shed 4 bases, J shed 6 bases, and the junction held 11 bases outside the gene matches. The germline V gene has CDR1 SGHRS and CDR2 YFSETQ. The CDR3 bases are TGCGCCAGCAGCCTGGATCCGGGACAGGGTTTCGAGCAGTACTTC. Translated: CASSLDPGQGFEQYF.

The rearrangement links TRBV27 to TRBJ1-1; D remains ambiguous. Germline CDR1 reads MNHEY; CDR2 reads SMNVEV (reference sequence). The CDR3 spans 13 residues. The germline V and J ends were trimmed by 8 bases and 1 base, with 11 bases remaining between them. This CDR3 is CASRGEANTEAFF. CDR3 DNA: TGTGCCAGCCGTGGGGAGGCGAACACTGAAGCTTTCTTT.

The rearrangement links TRBV7-9 to TRBJ2-5; D is ambiguous. This CDR3 spans 12 amino acids. The germline CDR1 and CDR2 sequences are SEHNR and FQNEAQ (reference sequence). V lost 0 bases, J lost 4 bases, and 3 bases lay in between. CDR3: CASSLARETQYF. DNA of the CDR3: TGTGCCAGCAGCTTAGCACGAGAGACCCAGTACTTC.

The chain links TRBV6-5 to TRBJ2-7; no firm D call. The CDR3 extends over 14 amino acids. CDR1 is MNHEY, CDR2 SVGAGI, per germline. Trimming took 4 bases from V and 2 from J, leaving 12 bases between them. This CDR3 reads CASSSSALTYEQYF. For the CDR3, the DNA is TGTGCCAGCAGTTCCTCGGCCTTAACCTACGAGCAGTACTTC.

The chain is built from TRBV4-1 and TRBJ2-5, with 8 nucleotides matching TRBD1. The J call is uncertain, as TRBJ2-7 better fits the DNA end. Germline V gene lookup returns CDR1 MGHRA and CDR2 YSYEKL. This CDR3 comprises 16 residues. The CDR3 DNA is TGCGCCAGCAGCCAGCAAGCGGACAGGGTAGGGTACGAGCAGTACTTC. Amino acids: CASSQQADRVGYEQYF.

The chain uses TRBV6-1 and TRBJ1-5; D perhaps matches TRBD1 (5 bases). The CDR3 consists of 14 residues. V lost 6 bases, J lost 6 bases, and 15 bases lay in between. Germline V gene lookup returns CDR1 MNHNS and CDR2 SASEGT. This CDR3 is CASSPGDGGQPQHF. In nucleotides, the CDR3 is TGTGCCAGCAGCCCCGGGGATGGGGGTCAGCCCCAGCATTTT.

The rearrangement uses TRBV9 and TRBJ1-2; unclear D gene. The CDR3 sequence is 11 residues long. Trimming removed 3 bases at V and 7 bases at J, with 7 bases between. Per germline, CDR1 SGDLS and CDR2 YYNGEE. CDR3: CASSAGAGYTF. The CDR3 DNA reads as TGTGCCAGCAGCGCTGGCGCTGGCTACACCTTC.

The rearrangement joins TRBV4-1 to TRBJ2-7, with D unresolved. Trimming pared 4 bases from V and 2 bases from J, leaving 12 bases between. Germline V gene data show CDR1 as MGHRA and CDR2 as YSYEKL. CDR3 length: 14 residues. CDR3 nucleotides: TGCGCCAGCAGCCCGCACAGCGAAACCTACGAGCAGTACTTC. It specifies CASSPHSETYEQYF.

This clone was detected once. The V call is TRBV6-6, the J call TRBJ1-2; TRBD1 matches 7 bases. Germline CDR1 is MNHNY and CDR2 is SVGAGI (reference sequence). There are 15 residues in the CDR3. After removal of 8 bases from V and 4 bases from J, the junction contained 13 bases not matched to a gene. CDR3 protein: CASGNGQEVGYGYTF. The CDR3 DNA follows: TGTGCCAGCGGAAACGGACAGGAGGTCGGCTATGGCTACACCTTC.

A single count supports this clone. The chain links TRBV7-3 to TRBJ2-1, with D possibly being TRBD1 or TRBD2 (6 bases each). The CDR3 length is 14 residues. The germline V gene encodes CDR1 SGHTA and CDR2 FQGTGA. Trimming removed 0 bases at V and 12 bases at J, with 15 bases between. This CDR3 reads CASSLTARGPGQFF. The CDR3 nucleotides are TGTGCCAGCAGCTTAACTGCCCGGGGGCCAGGGCAGTTCTTC.

Comment on this clone: Additional DNA sequences in this sample encode the identical CDR3. V gene TRBV27 combines with J gene TRBJ2-7; possibly TRBD1 for D (5 bases). The germline V gene encodes CDR1 MNHEY and CDR2 SMNVEV (reference sequence). Trimming removed 2 bases at V and 0 bases at J, with 5 bases between. There are 13 residues in the CDR3. CDR3 in amino acids: CASSLGHSYEQYF. The CDR3 DNA sequence: TGTGCCAGCAGTTTAGGACACTCCTACGAGCAGTACTTC.

This clone has more than one count but fewer than ten. V is TRBV7-9 and J is TRBJ2-7; D gene ambiguous. Germline loops: CDR1 SEHNR, CDR2 FQNEAQ (reference sequence). This CDR3 has 14 amino acids. Trimming left V 2 bases short and J 2 bases short, with 10 bases between. The CDR3 here is CASSLSGQAYEQYF. CDR3 sequence (DNA): TGTGCCAGCAGCTTATCCGGCCAGGCCTACGAGCAGTACTTC.

This chain uses TRBV19 with TRBJ1-1, with D possibly matching TRBD1 (6 bases). The CDR3 is 13 residues long. Trimming cost V 4 bases and J 6 bases, with 12 bases left between them. The germline V gene encodes CDR1 LNHDA and CDR2 SQIVND (reference sequence). In DNA, the CDR3 is TGTGCCAGTAGTAGGGGGCCCACTCCTGAAGCTTTCTTT. Translating gives CASSRGPTPEAFF.

DNA of the CDR3: TGTGCCAGCAACTACCAAGAGCTGGCGGGAGCTAGCACAGATACGCAGTATTTT. Amino acids: CASNYQELAGASTDTQYF. The chain is built from TRBV2 and TRBJ2-3, with 7 bases matching TRBD2. In germline, CDR1 is SNHLY, CDR2 FYNNEI. This CDR3 is 18 amino acids long. The V segment lost 7 bases and the J segment 0 bases; nucleotides outside the gene matches: 16.

The V and J genes are TRBV9 and TRBJ1-5; tentative D call: TRBD1 (6 bases). CDR1 and CDR2 (germline): SGDLS, YYNGEE. The CDR3 covers 14 residues. The V gene lost 4 bases and the J gene lost 4 bases, with 12 bases spanning the gap. The CDR3 spells CASSPGQINQPQHF. The DNA for the CDR3 is TGTGCCAGCAGCCCCGGACAGATTAATCAGCCCCAGCATTTT.

This rearrangement joins TRBV30 to TRBJ2-6; D unresolved. Trimming removed 8 bases from V and 1 base from J, with 9 bases in between. This CDR3 contains 13 residues. Germline V gene sequence: CDR1 GTSNPN, CDR2 SVGIG (reference sequence). The CDR3 DNA follows: TGTGCCCAACCCGTGTCTGGGGCCAACGTCCTGACTTTC. Translating it yields CAQPVSGANVLTF. Full variable domain (missing parts from reference TRBV30 and TRBJ2-6): SQTIHQWPATLVQPVGSPLSLECTVEGTSNPNLYWYRQAAGRGLQLLFYSVGIGQISSEVPQNLSASRPQDRQFILSSKKLLLSDSGFYLCAQPVSGANVLTFGAGSRLTVL.

As regards this clone: One end of the junction varies from germline; a read error may be responsible. The genes are TRBV7-7 and TRBJ2-7; 7 bases line up with TRBD1. The CDR3 length is 14 residues. Germline CDR1 is SSHAT and CDR2 is FNYEAQ (reference sequence). Written as DNA, the CDR3 is TGTGCTAGCAGCTTAGATCAGGGGGCCTACGAGCAGTACTTC. Protein sequence: CASSLDQGAYEQYF.